Only one count was recorded for the clone carrying this T cell receptor (beta chain). Antigen unknown. The CDR3 is 17 amino acids. The V and J ends lost 0 bases and 0 bases respectively, with 13 bases between them. The germline V gene has CDR1 LGHNA and CDR2 YSLEER. These data belong to a study of a mutant IDH1 vaccine in newly diagnosed glioma. Time point given: week 47, end of study. Vaccine doses each comprised 300 ug of mutant IDH1 20-mer peptide, with topical imiquimod. This table comes from immunoSEQ multiplex PCR, and its TCRdb copy is limited to in-frame clones, with some not included. The repertoire consists of about 50,000 clones, with over 60% occurring once and the leading ten covering 4.9%.

The chain carries TRBV4-3 and TRBJ2-3; the D gene is possibly TRBD2 (5 bases). This TCR derives from a woman aged 40 to 50 with glioma. Some clones in this sample may be carry-over from other donors' samples. Material: PBMCs, obtained from a glioma patient whose treatment included an IDH1 peptide vaccine. The CDR3 loop reads CASSQDSPRGSTDTQYF. The CDR3 coding sequence is TGCGCCAGCAGCCAAGACTCTCCACGAGGGAGCACAGATACGCAGTATTTT.